This TCR beta chain came from a study of blood T cell repertoires in COVID-19. Across the study: Spain, Italy and the United States supplied samples that represented acute and convalescent COVID-19. The analysed material was cDNA or gDNA that came from T cells, B-cell-depleted T cells, or PBMCs.

In the original analysis: Reference gene primers were amplified, and this amplification served to estimate nucleated cell counts. Data came from immunoSEQ multiplex PCR; TCRdb stores just in-frame clones and leaves some out. Clone size and V and J calls were adopted from that table, with D and trimming inferred from the DNA. Here the sample spans around 60,000 clones, approximately 88% being singletons. Germline-derived CDR1 and CDR2 are SGHTA and FQGTGA. Between the trimmed V and J ends, which lost 2 bases and 9 bases, there was a span of 10 bases. This CDR3 contains 13 residues. V and J are TRBV7-3 and TRBJ2-2, with D possibly TRBD2 on 6 matching bases. This receptor was obtained from a human donor in a cohort sampled during active COVID-19. The material sequenced was peripheral blood. This CDR3 is CASSLGGDRELFF. CDR3 DNA sequence: TGTGCCAGCAGCTTAGGCGGGGACCGGGAGCTGTTTTTT.